The 15 T cell receptor beta chains in this list originate from one sample, sequenced in a study of T cell responses to AZD1222 COVID-19 vaccine. This table comes from immunoSEQ multiplex PCR, and its TCRdb copy is limited to in-frame clones, with some not included. The profile shows fewer than 110,000 clones, around nine tenths of them singletons. This specimen consisted of peripheral blood, obtained on day 0 of AZD1222 vaccination. The receptors shown here come from an adult in good health.

The chain carries TRBV10-3 and TRBJ2-1; 7 nucleotides align to TRBD2. Looked up from germline, CDR1 is ENHRY and CDR2 is SYGVKD. The junction had 6 bases not matched to a gene; V was cut back by 0 bases and J by 10 bases. The CDR3 totals 14 residues. In DNA, the CDR3 is TGTGCCATCAGTGAGTCGGGGGGGGTCAGGGAGCAGTTCTTC. It translates to CAISESGGVREQFF.

The chain carries TRBV7-8 and TRBJ2-2; 11 positions match TRBD1. Germline V lookup: CDR1 SGHVS, CDR2 FQNEAQ. Trimming removed 5 bases from V and 7 bases from J; junction bases left unmatched: 12. This CDR3 comprises 17 residues. The CDR3 region is CASSPIGQGARNGELFF. The CDR3 nucleotides read TGTGCCAGCAGCCCCATAGGACAGGGGGCGCGTAACGGGGAGCTGTTTTTT. The variable domain in full, completed from reference TRBV7-8 and TRBJ2-2, reads GAGVSQSPRYKVAKRGQDVALRCDPISGHVSLFWYQQALGQGPEFLTYFQNEAQLDKSGLPSDRFFAERPEGSVSTLKIQRTQQEDSAVYLCASSPIGQGARNGELFFGEGSRLTVL.

The J gene is TRBJ2-7, the V gene TRBV30; D possibly corresponds to TRBD2 (5 bases). Germline CDR1 GTSNPN, CDR2 SVGIG (reference sequence). The V end was cut by 2 bases, the J end by 7 bases, with 12 bases between. The CDR3 is 12 residues long. This chain's CDR3 is CAWSLPGGEQYF. In DNA form, the CDR3 reads TGTGCCTGGAGTCTGCCAGGCGGGGAGCAGTACTTC.

V gene TRBV15 combines with J gene TRBJ2-5; D gene unclear. The ends were cut back, 4 bases at V and 5 bases at J, with 8 bases in the middle. The CDR3 is 12 residues long. The germline V gene encodes CDR1 LNHNV and CDR2 YYDKDF (reference sequence). As DNA, the CDR3 is TGTGCCACCAGCACCGCGGCGGAGACCCAGTACTTC. Protein product: CATSTAAETQYF.

This sequence joins TRBV18 and TRBJ2-1, with TRBD2 identical over 10 bases. Germline assignment: CDR1 KGHSH and CDR2 LQKENI. J was trimmed by 9 bases and V by 8 bases; bases with no gene match: 10. The CDR3 contains 14 residues. CDR3 region: CASVTSGEPSEQFF. The CDR3 DNA sequence: TGTGCCAGCGTAACTAGCGGGGAGCCTAGTGAGCAGTTCTTC.

The chain joins TRBV6-2 or TRBV6-3 to TRBJ2-3, with 13 bases that match TRBD2. The CDR3 totals 18 residues. Germline V gives CDR1 MNHEY, CDR2 SVGEGT. The V gene end was trimmed by 2 bases and the J gene end by 5 bases; junction bases not matched to a gene: 10. CDR3 residues: CASSYTQGLAGLLDTQYF. The CDR3 DNA reads as TGTGCCAGCAGTTACACCCAGGGACTAGCGGGGTTACTAGATACGCAGTATTTT.

The CDR3 nucleotides read TGTGCCAGCAGCTTTGGTACACCCTCCTTCGTCGGTTCCCTCCACTTT. As protein: CASSFGTPSFVGSLHF. The genes are TRBV7-9 and TRBJ1-6; D call uncertain. Trimming shortened V by 3 bases and J by 14 bases, and 23 bases separated the two germline ends. The CDR3 runs to 16 residues. CDR1 is SEHNR and CDR2 is FQNEAQ in the germline V gene (reference sequence).

The chain has TRBV7-9 and TRBJ1-1, with D unclear. Trimming took 6 bases from V and 1 from J, leaving 12 bases between them. The CDR3 is 14 residues long. Germline CDR1 is SEHNR and CDR2 is FQNEAQ (reference sequence). DNA for the CDR3: TGTGCCAGCAGTCTTTACGCAGGGAACACTGAAGCTTTCTTT. It is translated as CASSLYAGNTEAFF. The whole variable domain, filled in from reference TRBV7-9 and TRBJ1-1, reads DTGVSQNPRHKITKRGQNVTFRCDPISEHNRLYWYRQTLGQGPEFLTYFQNEAQLEKSRLLSDRFSAERPKGSFSTLEIQRTEQGDSAMYLCASSLYAGNTEAFFGQGTRLTVV.

This clone was recorded once. V is TRBV18 and J is TRBJ2-7; a possible D gene is TRBD1 (6 bases). Germline V gene data show CDR1 as KGHSH and CDR2 as LQKENI. The ends were cut back, 3 bases at V and 2 bases at J, with 14 bases in the middle. The CDR3 is made up of 15 amino acids. CDR3: CASSPSRGDTYEQYF. CDR3 in DNA: TGTGCCAGCTCACCCAGCAGGGGCGATACCTACGAGCAGTACTTC.

This clone is medium-sized (0.01 to 0.1%). The chain uses TRBV6-5 and TRBJ1-1; D unresolved. The CDR3 is 12 residues long. V was shortened by 4 bases and J by 4 bases, with 7 bases between the two germline ends. From germline, CDR1 is MNHEY and CDR2 SVGAGI. CDR3 sequence (DNA): TGTGCCAGCAGTTTTGGAGGCACTGAAGCTTTCTTT. Translating it yields CASSFGGTEAFF.

The chain uses TRBV25-1 and TRBJ1-1; D is unclear. The germline V and J ends were trimmed by 2 bases and 7 bases, with 11 bases remaining between them. Germline loops: CDR1 MGHDK, CDR2 SYGVNS. This CDR3 has 13 amino acids. The DNA for the CDR3 is TGTGCCAGCAGTGAAAGGAAGTCTAATGAAGCTTTCTTT. Translation gives CASSERKSNEAFF.

This clone was seen just once. The chain is built from TRBV12-3 or TRBV12-4 and TRBJ2-5, with D hard to call. The CDR3 length is 13 residues. Trimming shortened V by 4 bases and J by 5 bases, and 11 bases separated the two germline ends. The chain's CDR3 is CASSSPVWETQYF. The DNA for the CDR3 is TGTGCCAGCAGTTCCCCAGTTTGGGAGACCCAGTACTTC.

The chain recombines TRBV5-6 with TRBJ1-2; D is possibly TRBD1 (6 bases). V lost 4 bases and J 8 bases, leaving 18 bases between the germline ends. This CDR3 region has 14 residues. Germline lookup yields CDR1 SGHDT and CDR2 YYEEEE. The CDR3 DNA reads as TGTGCCAGCAGCCCGGTCGACAGGCCTCGGGGCTACACCTTC. It codes for CASSPVDRPRGYTF.

The J gene is TRBJ2-7, the V gene TRBV12-3 or TRBV12-4, with unresolved D. This CDR3 has 12 amino acids. V was clipped by 1 base and J by 5 bases, with 6 bases between them. CDR3 loop: CASSLVDDEQYF. The CDR3 region has the DNA TGTGCCAGCAGTTTAGTGGACGACGAGCAGTACTTC.

V and J are TRBV7-9 and TRBJ1-2; weak D call: TRBD1 (5 bases). In germline, CDR1 is SEHNR, CDR2 FQNEAQ (reference sequence). The CDR3 extends over 14 amino acids. V lost 5 bases and J lost 2, with 12 bases in between. The CDR3 DNA reads as TGTGCCAGCAGCCCCTCGGCAGGGAACTATGGCTACACCTTC. Translation: CASSPSAGNYGYTF.